These T cell receptor beta chains were read from a single sample in a study of CD8 T cells in Susac syndrome. TCRdb analysed the immunoSEQ multiplex PCR reads with MiXCR anew, one entry per CDR3 protein. The sample yields approximately 210,000 distinct CDR3 sequences, 94% seen once. Sequencing input: CD4+ T cells from PBMCs. The receptors shown here come from a human donor with Susac syndrome. Each CDR3 is given with its conserved first and last residue. D genes are given only for firm matches. Some rows mark clone size as missing; the rest say once, few, many or name a class of expanded clone.

D gene,V gene,J gene,clone size,CDR3 DNA,CDR3 protein
-,TRBV3-1,TRBJ2-6,once,TGTGCCAGCAGCCAATGGGGGGGGCCCTCTGGGGCCAACGTCCTGACTTTC,CASSQWGGPSGANVLTF
-,TRBV24-1,TRBJ2-3,-,TGTGCCACCAGTGACCCCGGACAGATAAACACAGATACGCAGTATTTT,CATSDPGQINTDTQYF
-,TRBV15,TRBJ1-2,-,TGTGCCACCAGCAGAGATTTGGCCGGGGGCCGGGACTATGGCTACACCTTC,CATSRDLAGGRDYGYTF
-,TRBV6-2/TRBV6-3,TRBJ2-2,-,TGTGCCAGCAGTCCTTCAGGGCTCGGCACCGGGGAGCTGTTTTTT,CASSPSGLGTGELFF
TRBD2,TRBV20-1,TRBJ2-3,-,TGCAGTGCTAGAGATTGGACTAGCGGGGAGGCAGATACGCAGTATTTT,CSARDWTSGEADTQYF
-,TRBV27,TRBJ1-6,-,TGTGCCAGCAGTTTATCAGAGGGGTGGGAGAATTCACCCCTCCACTTT,CASSLSEGWENSPLHF
-,TRBV7-2,TRBJ1-5,-,TGTGCCAGCAGCTTAGGAGTGGAGAGCAATCAGCCCCAGCATTTT,CASSLGVESNQPQHF
-,TRBV7-2,TRBJ2-4,-,TGTGCCAGCAGCCCCTCGGGACACCTAGGGAACATTCAGTACTTC,CASSPSGHLGNIQYF
-,TRBV7-3,TRBJ2-3,-,TGTGCCAGCAGCTTAAATCCATCCGGGGTGGGAGATACGCAGTATTTT,CASSLNPSGVGDTQYF
-,TRBV28,TRBJ1-2,-,TGTGCCAGCAGTACACCTACAGCTAACTATGGCTACACCTTC,CASSTPTANYGYTF
TRBD1,TRBV4-1,TRBJ1-1,-,TGCGCCAGCAGCCAAGATATTTGGGACAGGGAAGCGGCTTTCTTT,CASSQDIWDREAAFF
TRBD1,TRBV30,TRBJ2-7,once,TGTGCCTGGAGTTTCCGGGACAGGGGCTCCTACGAGCAGTACTTC,CAWSFRDRGSYEQYF
-,TRBV6-1,TRBJ1-6,-,TGTGCCAGCAGTGAACAAACGCGGGACACCTTGGCGGGTTATAATTCACCCCTCCACTTT,CASSEQTRDTLAGYNSPLHF
-,TRBV18,TRBJ1-3,-,TGTGCCAGCTCACCAACAAGCTCTGGAAACACCATATATTTT,CASSPTSSGNTIYF
-,TRBV20-1,TRBJ2-3,-,TGCAGTGCTAGCAGGGCCCTAGATACGCAGTATTTT,CSASRALDTQYF
TRBD2,TRBV30,TRBJ2-3,-,TGTGCCTGGAGTGTGAGGACTAGCGGAAACACAGATACGCAGTATTTT,CAWSVRTSGNTDTQYF
TRBD2,TRBV20-1,TRBJ2-1,-,TGCAGTGCTAGTCGGCGGGGGGCCGGGGGTGAGCAGTTCTTC,CSASRRGAGGEQFF
TRBD1,TRBV30,TRBJ2-1,-,TGTGCCTGGCCGGGACAGGGTAACAATGAGCAGTTCTTC,CAWPGQGNNEQFF
-,TRBV12-3/TRBV12-4,TRBJ2-4,once,TGTGCCAGCAGCCCTGGTAATACAGGGACGGGAGACATAGCCAAAAACATTCAGTACTTC,CASSPGNTGTGDIAKNIQYF
-,TRBV12-3/TRBV12-4,TRBJ1-5,-,TGTGCCAGCACCCCGGACGGGACGGCGAGCAATCAGCCCCAGCATTTT,CASTPDGTASNQPQHF
TRBD1,TRBV11-2,TRBJ2-1,-,TGTGCCAGCAGCACCTACAGGGGACACAATGAGCAGTTCTTC,CASSTYRGHNEQFF
-,TRBV6-6,TRBJ1-1,-,TGTGCCAGCAGTTACTCGGGGGGGAACACTGAAGCTTTCTTT,CASSYSGGNTEAFF
TRBD1,TRBV6-2/TRBV6-3,TRBJ1-2,-,TGTGCCAGCAGTGTGAAGGGGGCGCACTATGGCTACACCTTC,CASSVKGAHYGYTF
-,TRBV20-1,TRBJ1-6,-,TGCAGTCCGCAACCCGGGCGGTTCGGAAATTCACCCCTCCACTTT,CSPQPGRFGNSPLHF
-,TRBV20-1,TRBJ2-5,-,TGCAGTGGTATCGCCGGGACGCAAGAGACCCAGTACTTC,CSGIAGTQETQYF
TRBD2,TRBV7-2,TRBJ2-7,-,TGTGCCAGCAGCTTATCCTCGACTAGCGGGGAGACCTACGAGCAGTACTTC,CASSLSSTSGETYEQYF
-,TRBV19,TRBJ2-7,-,TGTGCCAGTAGTCAGGGTTCTACCTACGAGCAGTACTTC,CASSQGSTYEQYF
TRBD2,TRBV7-2,TRBJ2-1,-,TGTGCCAGCAGCTCCGGACTAGCGGGGGGCCTCAGGTCCTACAATGAGCAGTTCTTC,CASSSGLAGGLRSYNEQFF
-,TRBV15,TRBJ2-3,-,TGTGCCACCAGCAGAGCGGGAGGCACAGATACGCAGTATTTT,CATSRAGGTDTQYF
TRBD1,TRBV3-1,TRBJ1-1,-,TGTGCCAGCAGCCCTCTCCAGGGGGGAAACACTGAAGCTTTCTTT,CASSPLQGGNTEAFF
-,TRBV30,TRBJ2-2,-,TGTGCCTGGAGTAGGGTTACCGGGGAGCTGTTTTTT,CAWSRVTGELFF
TRBD1,TRBV9,TRBJ1-2,-,TGTGCCAGCAGCGTAGAAGCAGGGGGTGGCGATGGCTACACCTTC,CASSVEAGGGDGYTF
TRBD2,TRBV3-1,TRBJ2-3,-,TGTGCCAGCAGGGGGACTAGCGGCACAGATACGCAGTATTTT,CASRGTSGTDTQYF
TRBD1,TRBV4-2,TRBJ1-1,-,TGTGCCAGCAGCCAGGCATTCGACAGGGGAGACACTGAAGCTTTCTTT,CASSQAFDRGDTEAFF
TRBD1,TRBV3-1,TRBJ2-7,-,TGTGCCAGCAGCCAAGGGGACAGGTTTACCTACGAGCAGTACTTC,CASSQGDRFTYEQYF
-,TRBV11-3,TRBJ2-3,-,TGTGCCAGCAGCCGGGACGGCTTTATCACAGATACGCAGTATTTT,CASSRDGFITDTQYF
TRBD1,TRBV28,TRBJ1-5,-,TGTGCCAGCAGTTATCCGACAGGGGGTAGTTATCAGCCCCAGCATTTT,CASSYPTGGSYQPQHF
-,TRBV30,TRBJ2-2,-,TGTGCCTGGAGTCTCGGCATGACCGGGGAGCTGTTTTTT,CAWSLGMTGELFF
TRBD1,TRBV30,TRBJ2-7,once,TGTGCCGTCTATTCTGGGACAGGGAGGTCCTACGAGCAGTACTTC,CAVYSGTGRSYEQYF
TRBD2,TRBV20-1,TRBJ2-3,-,TGCAGTGCTAGCGGGGGGACCAACACAGATACGCAGTATTTT,CSASGGTNTDTQYF
-,TRBV5-1,TRBJ1-1,once,TGCGCCAGCAGCTTAGAATCGGGCCCCATGAACACTGAAGCTTTCTTT,CASSLESGPMNTEAFF
-,TRBV30,TRBJ1-1,-,TGTGCCTGGGACCCGGGCAGGGGGAACACTGAAGCTTTCTTT,CAWDPGRGNTEAFF
TRBD1,TRBV4-1,TRBJ1-3,-,TGCGCCAGCAGCCAGGGGACAGGGGTAGGAAACACCATATATTTT,CASSQGTGVGNTIYF
TRBD1,TRBV12-3/TRBV12-4,TRBJ1-1,-,TGTGCCAGCAGTGGAGACAGGGCGCTTGAAGCTTTCTTT,CASSGDRALEAFF
-,TRBV6-2/TRBV6-3,TRBJ2-7,-,TGTGCCAGCCTCCGGAACCCGACAGATTTCTACGAGCAGTACTTC,CASLRNPTDFYEQYF
-,TRBV5-1,TRBJ1-2,-,TGCGCCAGCAGTCCTGACAGAATCGTGGGCTACACCTTC,CASSPDRIVGYTF
TRBD1,TRBV7-2,TRBJ1-1,-,TGTGCCAGCAGCAAAGACAGGGTAACGGAGACTGAAGCTTTCTTT,CASSKDRVTETEAFF
TRBD1,TRBV7-3,TRBJ1-1,-,TGTGCCAGCAGCTACCAGGGGGAGCACACTGAAGCTTTCTTT,CASSYQGEHTEAFF
-,TRBV28,TRBJ2-5,-,TGTGCCACCCAAAGGGGGGACCAAGAGACCCAGTACTTC,CATQRGDQETQYF
-,TRBV7-3,TRBJ1-2,-,TGTGCCAGCAGCGTGGGACCAAACTATGGCTACACCTTC,CASSVGPNYGYTF
-,TRBV20-1,TRBJ1-2,once,TGCAGTGCTAGAGCAGGGTCGGCTAACTATGGCTACACCTTC,CSARAGSANYGYTF
-,TRBV18,TRBJ1-5,few,TGTGCCAGCTCCCTTACAGATAGCAATCAGCCCCAGCATTTT,CASSLTDSNQPQHF
-,TRBV20-1,TRBJ2-3,few,TGCAGTGCTTCTACAGATACGCAGTATTTT,CSASTDTQYF
-,TRBV2,TRBJ1-1,-,TGTGCCAGCAGTGCACAGGGGAACACTGAAGCTTTCTTT,CASSAQGNTEAFF